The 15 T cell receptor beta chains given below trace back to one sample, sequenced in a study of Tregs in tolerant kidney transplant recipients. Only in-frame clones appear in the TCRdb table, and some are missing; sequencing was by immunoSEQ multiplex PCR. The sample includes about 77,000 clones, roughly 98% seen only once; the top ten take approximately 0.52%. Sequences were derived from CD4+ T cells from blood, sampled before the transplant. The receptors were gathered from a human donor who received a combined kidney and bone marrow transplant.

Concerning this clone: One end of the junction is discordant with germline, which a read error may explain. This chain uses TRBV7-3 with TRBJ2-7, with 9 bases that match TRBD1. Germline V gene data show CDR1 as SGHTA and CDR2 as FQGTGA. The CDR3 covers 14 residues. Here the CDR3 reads CASSVTGGASEQYF. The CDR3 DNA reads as TGTGCCAGCAGCGTAACAGGGGGCGCGTCAGAGCAGTACTTC.

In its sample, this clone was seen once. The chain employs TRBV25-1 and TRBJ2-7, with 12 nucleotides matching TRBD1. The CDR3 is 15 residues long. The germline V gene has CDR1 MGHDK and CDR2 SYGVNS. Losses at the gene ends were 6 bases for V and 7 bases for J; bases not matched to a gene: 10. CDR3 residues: CASSDTRDRGLEQYF. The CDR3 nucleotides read TGTGCCAGCAGCGATACCCGGGACAGGGGGCTTGAGCAGTACTTC.

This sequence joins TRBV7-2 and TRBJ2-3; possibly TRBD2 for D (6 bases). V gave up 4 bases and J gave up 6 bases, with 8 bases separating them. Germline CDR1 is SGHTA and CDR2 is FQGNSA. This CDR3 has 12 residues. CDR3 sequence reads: CASSSRGDTQYF. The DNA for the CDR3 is TGTGCCAGCAGCTCTCGGGGGGATACGCAGTATTTT.

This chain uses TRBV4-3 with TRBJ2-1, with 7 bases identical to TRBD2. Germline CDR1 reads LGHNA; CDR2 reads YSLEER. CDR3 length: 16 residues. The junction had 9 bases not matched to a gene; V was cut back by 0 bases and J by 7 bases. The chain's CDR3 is CASSQDMSGAANEQFF. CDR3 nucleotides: TGCGCCAGCAGCCAAGATATGAGCGGGGCCGCAAATGAGCAGTTCTTC.

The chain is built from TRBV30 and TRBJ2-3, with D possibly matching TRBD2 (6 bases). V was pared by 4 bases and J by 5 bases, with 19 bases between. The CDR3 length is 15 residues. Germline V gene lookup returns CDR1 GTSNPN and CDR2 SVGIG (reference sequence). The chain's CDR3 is CAWISLAPGIDTQYF. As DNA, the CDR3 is TGTGCCTGGATTTCCCTAGCGCCGGGGATAGATACGCAGTATTTT.

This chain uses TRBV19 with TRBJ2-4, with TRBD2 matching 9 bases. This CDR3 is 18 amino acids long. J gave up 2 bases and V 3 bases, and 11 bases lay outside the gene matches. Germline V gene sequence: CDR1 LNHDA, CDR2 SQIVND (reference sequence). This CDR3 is CASSIRSSGMMSKNIQYF. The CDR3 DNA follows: TGTGCCAGTAGTATCCGATCTAGCGGGATGATGTCCAAAAACATTCAGTACTTC.

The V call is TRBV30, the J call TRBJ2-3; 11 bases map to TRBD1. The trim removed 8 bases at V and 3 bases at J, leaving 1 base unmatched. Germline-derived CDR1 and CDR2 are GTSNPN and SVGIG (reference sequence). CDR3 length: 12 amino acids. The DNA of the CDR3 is TGTGCCCGGGACAGGGGGACAGATACGCAGTATTTT. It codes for CARDRGTDTQYF.

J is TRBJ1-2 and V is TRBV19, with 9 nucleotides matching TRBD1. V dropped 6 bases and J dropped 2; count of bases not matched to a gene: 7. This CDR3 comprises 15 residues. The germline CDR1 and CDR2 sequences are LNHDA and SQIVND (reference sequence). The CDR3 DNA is TGTGCCAGTAGAAGGGGGGACAGGGAGAACTATGGCTACACCTTC. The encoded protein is CASRRGDRENYGYTF.

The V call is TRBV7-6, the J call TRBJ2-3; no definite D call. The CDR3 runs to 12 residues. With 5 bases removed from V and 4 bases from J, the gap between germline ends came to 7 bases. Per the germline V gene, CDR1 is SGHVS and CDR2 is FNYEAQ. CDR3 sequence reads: CASSLLPDTQYF. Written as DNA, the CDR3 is TGTGCCAGCAGCCTTCTTCCAGATACGCAGTATTTT.

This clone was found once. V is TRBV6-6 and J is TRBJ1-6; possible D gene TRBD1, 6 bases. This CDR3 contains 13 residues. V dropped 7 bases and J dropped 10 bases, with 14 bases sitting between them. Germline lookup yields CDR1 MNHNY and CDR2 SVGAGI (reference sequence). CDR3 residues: CASKFGQQSPLHF. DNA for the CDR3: TGTGCCAGCAAATTTGGACAGCAGTCACCCCTCCACTTT.

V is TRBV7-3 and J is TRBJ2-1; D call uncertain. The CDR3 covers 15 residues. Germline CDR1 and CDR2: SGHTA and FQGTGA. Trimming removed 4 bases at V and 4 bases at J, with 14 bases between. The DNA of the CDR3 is TGTGCCAGCAGCTCCCAACCCGGAGCATACAATGAGCAGTTCTTC. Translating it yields CASSSQPGAYNEQFF. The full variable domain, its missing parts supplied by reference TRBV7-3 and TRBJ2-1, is GAGVSQTPSNKVTEKGKYVELRCDPISGHTALYWYRQSLGQGPEFLIYFQGTGAADDSGLPNDRFFAVRPEGSVSTLKIQRTERGDSAVYLCASSSQPGAYNEQFFGPGTRLTVL.

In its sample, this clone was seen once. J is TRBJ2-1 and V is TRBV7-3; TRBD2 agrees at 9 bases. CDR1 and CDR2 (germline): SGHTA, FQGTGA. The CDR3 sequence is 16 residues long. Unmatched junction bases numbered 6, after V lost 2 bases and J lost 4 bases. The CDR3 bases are TGTGCCAGCAGCTTAGGCGGTAGCGGGGGATACAATGAGCAGTTCTTC. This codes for CASSLGGSGGYNEQFF.

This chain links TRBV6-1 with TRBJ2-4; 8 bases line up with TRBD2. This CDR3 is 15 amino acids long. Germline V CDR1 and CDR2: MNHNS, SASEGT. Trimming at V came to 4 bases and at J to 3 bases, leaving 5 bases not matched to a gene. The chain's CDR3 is CASSVPAGVKNIQYF. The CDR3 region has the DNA TGTGCCAGCAGTGTACCAGCGGGAGTCAAAAACATTCAGTACTTC.

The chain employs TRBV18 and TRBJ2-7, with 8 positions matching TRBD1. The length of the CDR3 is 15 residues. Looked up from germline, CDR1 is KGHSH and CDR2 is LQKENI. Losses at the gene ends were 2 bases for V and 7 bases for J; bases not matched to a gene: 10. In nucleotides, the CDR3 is TGTGCCAGCTCACCAGGTCTGGACAGGGTTCAGGAGCAGTACTTC. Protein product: CASSPGLDRVQEQYF.

In DNA form, the CDR3 reads TGTGCCAGTAGTACCCGGGGGTCACCCCTCCACTTT. Protein sequence: CASSTRGSPLHF. The chain employs TRBV19 and TRBJ1-6, with D tentatively TRBD1 (5 bases). Trimming cost V 4 bases and J 10 bases, with 8 bases left between them. The CDR3 has 12 residues. Per germline, CDR1 LNHDA and CDR2 SQIVND (reference sequence).